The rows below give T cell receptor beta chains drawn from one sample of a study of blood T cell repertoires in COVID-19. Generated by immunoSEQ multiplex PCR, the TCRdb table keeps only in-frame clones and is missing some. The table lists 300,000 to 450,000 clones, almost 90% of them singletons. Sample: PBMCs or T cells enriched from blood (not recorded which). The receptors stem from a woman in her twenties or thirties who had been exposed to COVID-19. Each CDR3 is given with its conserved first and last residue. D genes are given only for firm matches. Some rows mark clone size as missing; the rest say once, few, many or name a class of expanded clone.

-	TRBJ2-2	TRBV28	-	TGTGCCAGCAGCCACGGGACACTGAACACCGGGGAGCTGTTTTTT	CASSHGTLNTGELFF
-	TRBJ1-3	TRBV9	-	TGTGCCAGCAGCGTAGATTCGGCAGAGGCGGGAAACACCATATATTTT	CASSVDSAEAGNTIYF
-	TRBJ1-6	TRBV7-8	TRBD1	TGTGCCAGCAGCTTGGGTGCTAGGGACAGGCATTCACCCCTCCACTTT	CASSLGARDRHSPLHF
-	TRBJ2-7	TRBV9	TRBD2	TGTGCCAGCTCGAGACTAGCGGGAGGGCCGGTGGAGCAGTACTTC	CASSRLAGGPVEQYF
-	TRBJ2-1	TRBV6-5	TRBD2	TGTGCCAGTCAACCTCGACTAGCGGGCTACAATGAGCAGTTCTTC	CASQPRLAGYNEQFF
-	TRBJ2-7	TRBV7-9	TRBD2	TGTGCCAGCAGCTATTATAGCGGGAGGGCCAACGAGCAGTACTTC	CASSYYSGRANEQYF
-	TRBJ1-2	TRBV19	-	TGTGCCAGTAGTGCCTACAGTAGTGGCTACACCTTC	CASSAYSSGYTF
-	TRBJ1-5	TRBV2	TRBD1	TGTGCCAGCAGAGATGACAGGGACGGAAGGCAGCCCCAGCATTTT	CASRDDRDGRQPQHF
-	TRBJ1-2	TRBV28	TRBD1	TGTGCCAGCAAAGGTGGTGGGACAGACTATGGCTACACCTTC	CASKGGGTDYGYTF
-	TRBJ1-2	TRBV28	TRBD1	TGTGCCAGCAGCCCCGGGACAGGAGTACCTAACTATGGCTACACCTTC	CASSPGTGVPNYGYTF
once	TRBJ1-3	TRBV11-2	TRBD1	TGTGCCAGCAGCTTAGGCTGGGCAGGGGGCTCCTCTGGAAACACCATATATTTT	CASSLGWAGGSSGNTIYF
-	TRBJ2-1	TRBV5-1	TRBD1	TGCGCCAGCAGCTTGGTTACAGGGGGCACTGAGCAGTTCTTC	CASSLVTGGTEQFF
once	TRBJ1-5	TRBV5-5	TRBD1	TGTGCCAGCAGCTCGACAGGGAGTGGGAAGCCCCAGCATTTT	CASSSTGSGKPQHF
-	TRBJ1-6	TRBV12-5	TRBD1	TGTGCTAGTGGGTACGACAGGGGCCCCCCCTATAATTCACCCCTCCACTTT	CASGYDRGPPYNSPLHF
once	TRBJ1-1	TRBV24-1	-	TGTGCCACCAGGGGTGATGGAGTTAACACTGAAGCTTTCTTT	CATRGDGVNTEAFF
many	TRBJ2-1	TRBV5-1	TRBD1	TGCGCCAGCAGCTCGATGCCGGGACAGGGGTGGGAGCAGTTCTTC	CASSSMPGQGWEQFF
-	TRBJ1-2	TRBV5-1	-	TGCGCCAGCAGCTCCCAACAGGGTTTTAACTATGGCTACACCTTC	CASSSQQGFNYGYTF
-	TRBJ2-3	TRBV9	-	TGTGCCAGCAGCGTAGAGGTGGGTTCGCCCAGATCCGGGAATACGCAGTATTTT	CASSVEVGSPRSGNTQYF
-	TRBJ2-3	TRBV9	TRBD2	TGTGCCAGCAGCGTAGGGCTTAGCGGGAGGGACACAGATACGCAGTATTTT	CASSVGLSGRDTDTQYF
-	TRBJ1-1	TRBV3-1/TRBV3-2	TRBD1	TGTGCCAGCAGCCAACAGGGGGGAGTGCTCTGGGGAGCTTTCTTT	CASSQQGGVLWGAFF
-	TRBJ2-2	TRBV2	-	TGTGCCAGCAGTGAACCAACAGGTGGACACGCGAACACCGGGGAGCTGTTTTTT	CASSEPTGGHANTGELFF
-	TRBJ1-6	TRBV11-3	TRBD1	TGTGCCAGCAGCTCGGGACAGGGGTCACCCCTCCACTTT	CASSSGQGSPLHF
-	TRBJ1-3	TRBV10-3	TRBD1	TGTGCCACACAGGGGAATGGAAACACCATATATTTT	CATQGNGNTIYF
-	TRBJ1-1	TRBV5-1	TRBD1	TGCGCCAGCAGCTTGTATGATGGGACAGCGGAAGCTTTCTTT	CASSLYDGTAEAFF
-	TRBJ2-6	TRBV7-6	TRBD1	TGTGCCAGCAGCTTAGTTAGGACAGGGGCCTCTGGGGCCAACGTCCTGACTTTC	CASSLVRTGASGANVLTF
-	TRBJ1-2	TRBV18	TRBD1	TGTGCCAGCTCACCAAGGGACAGGGGAGGCTACACCTTC	CASSPRDRGGYTF
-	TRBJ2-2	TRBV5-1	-	TGCGCCAGCAGCTTGGACGGGAGTGACACCGGGGAGCTGTTTTTT	CASSLDGSDTGELFF
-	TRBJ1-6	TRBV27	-	TGTGCCAGCAGCCGACAAGATTCACCCCTCCACTTT	CASSRQDSPLHF